Listed below are T cell receptor beta chains from one sample, sequenced in a study of CD8 T cells in Susac syndrome. From the immunoSEQ multiplex PCR reads, TCRdb called clonotypes with MiXCR, one entry per CDR3 protein. The data show some 97,000 distinct CDR3 sequences, around 96% seen once. Source material: CD8+ T cells from PBMCs. The receptors were sampled from a human donor with Susac syndrome. Each CDR3 is given with its conserved first and last residue. The D gene is left open where the match is weak. Size tells how often a clone was seen (once, few, many) or the class of an expanded clone, and some rows leave it out.

j_gene: TRBJ2-7
d_gene: NA
v_gene: TRBV20-1
abundance: NA
CDR3aa: CSAGRDSLTYEQYF
CDR3nt: TGCAGTGCTGGCCGGGACTCCTTGACCTACGAGCAGTACTTC

j_gene: TRBJ2-5
d_gene: TRBD2
v_gene: TRBV20-1
abundance: few
CDR3aa: CSAKPLAGAYQETQYF
CDR3nt: TGCAGTGCTAAGCCGCTAGCGGGAGCGTACCAAGAGACCCAGTACTTC

j_gene: TRBJ2-1
d_gene: NA
v_gene: TRBV12-3/TRBV12-4
abundance: NA
CDR3aa: CASSSTPISYNEQFF
CDR3nt: TGTGCCAGCAGCTCGACACCGATCTCCTACAATGAGCAGTTCTTC

j_gene: TRBJ1-1
d_gene: NA
v_gene: TRBV28
abundance: NA
CDR3aa: CASSPTGSPRAAFF
CDR3nt: TGTGCCAGCAGTCCCACTGGATCGCCACGAGCAGCTTTCTTT

j_gene: TRBJ1-4
d_gene: NA
v_gene: TRBV14
abundance: NA
CDR3aa: CASSQEAGWNEKLFF
CDR3nt: TGTGCCAGCAGCCAAGAAGCAGGGTGGAATGAAAAACTGTTTTTT

j_gene: TRBJ2-7
d_gene: TRBD2
v_gene: TRBV20-1
abundance: once
CDR3aa: CSASSQRESNYEQYF
CDR3nt: TGCAGTGCCAGCTCCCAGCGGGAGAGTAATTACGAGCAGTACTTC

j_gene: TRBJ1-5
d_gene: NA
v_gene: TRBV11-2
abundance: NA
CDR3aa: CASSLEQGYNQPQHF
CDR3nt: TGTGCCAGCAGCTTAGAACAGGGCTACAATCAGCCCCAGCATTTT

j_gene: TRBJ2-2
d_gene: NA
v_gene: TRBV7-9
abundance: NA
CDR3aa: CASSPHGAGELFF
CDR3nt: TGTGCCAGCAGTCCCCACGGGGCCGGGGAGCTGTTTTTT

j_gene: TRBJ1-3
d_gene: NA
v_gene: TRBV27
abundance: NA
CDR3aa: CASRPGNTIYF
CDR3nt: TGTGCCAGCAGGCCTGGAAACACCATATATTTT

j_gene: TRBJ2-1
d_gene: NA
v_gene: TRBV9
abundance: NA
CDR3aa: CASSVAGGGAYNEQFF
CDR3nt: TGTGCCAGCAGCGTAGCTGGAGGGGGCGCCTACAATGAGCAGTTCTTC

j_gene: TRBJ2-7
d_gene: NA
v_gene: TRBV13
abundance: NA
CDR3aa: CASTATSDGSYEQYF
CDR3nt: TGTGCCAGCACCGCTACTTCCGACGGATCCTACGAGCAGTACTTC

j_gene: TRBJ2-7
d_gene: NA
v_gene: TRBV7-9
abundance: NA
CDR3aa: CASSPLRIGTSYEQYF
CDR3nt: TGTGCCAGCAGCCCATTACGGATTGGGACCTCCTACGAGCAGTACTTC

j_gene: TRBJ2-7
d_gene: TRBD1
v_gene: TRBV5-6
abundance: NA
CDR3aa: CASSLGTGGYEQYF
CDR3nt: TGTGCCAGCAGCCTAGGGACAGGTGGCTACGAGCAGTACTTC

j_gene: TRBJ2-5
d_gene: NA
v_gene: TRBV3-1
abundance: NA
CDR3aa: CASSQEDGFWTQYF
CDR3nt: TGTGCCAGCAGCCAGGAGGACGGGTTTTGGACCCAGTACTTC

j_gene: TRBJ2-3
d_gene: NA
v_gene: TRBV4-1
abundance: NA
CDR3aa: CASSQDRGSDTQYF
CDR3nt: TGCGCCAGCAGCCAAGACAGGGGTTCAGATACGCAGTATTTT

j_gene: TRBJ2-5
d_gene: TRBD2
v_gene: TRBV6-2/TRBV6-3
abundance: NA
CDR3aa: CASRRYSGGDRETQYF
CDR3nt: TGTGCCAGCAGACGCTATAGCGGGGGGGACAGAGAGACCCAGTACTTC

j_gene: TRBJ2-5
d_gene: TRBD1
v_gene: TRBV6-6
abundance: NA
CDR3aa: CASSRGTEYQETQYF
CDR3nt: TGTGCCAGCAGCCGAGGGACAGAGTACCAAGAGACCCAGTACTTC

j_gene: TRBJ1-2
d_gene: NA
v_gene: TRBV29-1
abundance: NA
CDR3aa: CSAGATGESYGYTF
CDR3nt: TGCAGCGCCGGGGCAACGGGGGAAAGCTATGGCTACACCTTC

j_gene: TRBJ2-7
d_gene: NA
v_gene: TRBV29-1
abundance: NA
CDR3aa: CSVRTAYEQYF
CDR3nt: TGCAGCGTTCGGACAGCCTACGAGCAGTACTTC

j_gene: TRBJ2-1
d_gene: TRBD1
v_gene: TRBV29-1
abundance: NA
CDR3aa: CSVPGTANGNEQFF
CDR3nt: TGCAGCGTCCCCGGGACAGCTAATGGCAATGAGCAGTTCTTC

j_gene: TRBJ2-7
d_gene: NA
v_gene: TRBV6-5
abundance: once
CDR3aa: CASSYSGPTADEQYF
CDR3nt: TGTGCCAGCAGTTATTCCGGGCCAACAGCGGACGAGCAGTACTTC